This T cell receptor beta chain was observed in a study of monozygotic twins with inflammatory bowel disease. Study-level results: Lower sharing of clonotypes with other individuals was seen in IBD patients than in healthy twins. This was most marked in patients showing signs of disease activity.

CDR3 length: 14 amino acids. Per germline, CDR1 LNHNV and CDR2 YYDKDF (reference sequence). From the 5' RACE reads, TCRdb lists one entry per CDR3 protein and no DNA. Here the sample table reports over 350,000 distinct CDR3 sequences. Details on this clonotype: Its specificity is not known.

The chain employs TRBV15 and TRBJ1-1. This receptor was identified in a human donor with ulcerative colitis or Crohn's disease, or a healthy co-twin of an affected twin (not recorded which). Source material: blood. CDR3 region: CATSRDSSGYEAFF.